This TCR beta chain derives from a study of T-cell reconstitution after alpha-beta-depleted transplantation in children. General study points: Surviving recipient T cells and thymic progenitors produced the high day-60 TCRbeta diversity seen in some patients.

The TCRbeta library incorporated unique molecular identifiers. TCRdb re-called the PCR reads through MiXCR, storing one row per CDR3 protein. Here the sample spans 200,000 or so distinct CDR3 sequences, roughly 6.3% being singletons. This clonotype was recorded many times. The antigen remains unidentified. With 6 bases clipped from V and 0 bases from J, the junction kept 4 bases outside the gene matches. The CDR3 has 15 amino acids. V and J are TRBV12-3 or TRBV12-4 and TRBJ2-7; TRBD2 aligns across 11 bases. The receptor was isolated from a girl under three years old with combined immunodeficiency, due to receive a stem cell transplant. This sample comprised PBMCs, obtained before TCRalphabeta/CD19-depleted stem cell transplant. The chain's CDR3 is CASSDTSGSSYEQYF. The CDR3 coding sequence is TGTGCCAGCAGCGATACTAGCGGGAGCTCCTACGAGCAGTACTTC.